This T cell receptor beta chain was observed in a study of blood T cell repertoires in COVID-19. Sequenced by immunoSEQ multiplex PCR; TCRdb stores in-frame clones only, minus some. The sample includes more than 100,000 clones, more than 70% seen only once; the top ten take under 15%. The receptor's source is a woman in her 30s who had recovered from COVID-19. The sample was peripheral blood.

CDR3 loop: CASRAQGARGDTEAFF. CDR3 bases: TGTGCCAGCAGAGCACAGGGGGCTCGGGGTGATACTGAAGCTTTCTTT. The rearrangement links TRBV27 to TRBJ1-1, with 9 bases matching TRBD1. The V and J ends lost 6 bases and 5 bases, in that order; junction bases with no gene match: 13. Germline lookup yields CDR1 MNHEY and CDR2 SMNVEV (reference sequence). The length of the CDR3 is 16 residues.